The source of this TCR beta chain is a study of blood T cell repertoires in COVID-19. Study in general: The cDNA or gDNA used as material had been derived from T cells, B-cell-depleted T cells, or PBMCs.

CDR3 size: 14 residues. The germline V gene has CDR1 MNHEY and CDR2 SVGEGT. Deletions cut 0 bases from V and 3 bases from J, with 8 bases between. Authors' data handling: It was from reference gene primer amplification that nucleated cell counts were estimated. TCRdb's copy holds only in-frame clones and misses some; the assay was immunoSEQ multiplex PCR. V and J calls plus clone size are reproduced from that table; the DNA served to infer D and trimming. The sample carries over 12,000 clones, 86% recorded once. This clonotype was obtained from a human donor in a cohort sampled during active COVID-19. Sequencing was carried out using peripheral blood. J is TRBJ1-2 and V is TRBV6-2 or TRBV6-3, with D possibly being TRBD1 (5 bases). The CDR3 DNA sequence: TGTGCCAGCAGTTACTCGAGCAGGGACTATGGCTACACCTTC. The encoded protein is CASSYSSRDYGYTF.